This entry features one T cell receptor beta chain sequence. Its matching antigen is unknown. This specimen belongs to a study of T cell responses to AZD1222 COVID-19 vaccine. Points from the study as a whole: Dominant at 160-218 and 743-854, vaccine-associated CD4 TCRs also spanned spike. Repertoires in all cases were sampled only once the peak T cell response had passed.

Repertoires were generated with immunoSEQ multiplex PCR, while TCRdb's copy carries only in-frame clones and drops some. The sample lists more than 95,000 clones; about 88% were seen once. The CDR3 has 16 amino acids. Germline V CDR1 and CDR2: MNHEY, SMNVEV (reference sequence). V lost 5 bases to trimming and J lost 6 bases; unmatched junction nucleotides: 10. The receptor was isolated from an adult who received the AZD1222 COVID-19 vaccine. The V call is TRBV27, the J call TRBJ2-1, with TRBD1 identical over 10 bases. Sequencing was performed on peripheral blood, taken 28 days after the second AZD1222 dose. The CDR3 region is CASSPPGQGYVNEQFF. In DNA form, the CDR3 reads TGTGCCAGCAGTCCCCCGGGACAGGGGTACGTCAATGAGCAGTTCTTC.